The following is a T cell receptor beta chain sequence with its context. Its target is not known. This record belongs to a study of T cells in narcolepsy. Whole-study findings and limits: In some patient and control memory CD4+ samples, autoreactive clones were absent.

The germline V gene encodes CDR1 SGHVS and CDR2 FQNEAQ. Trimming cost V 1 base and J 5 bases, with 11 bases left between them. CDR3 length: 15 residues. The repertoire was sequenced with immunoSEQ multiplex PCR; TCRdb's copy has only in-frame clones and lacks some. This repertoire shows under 35,000 clones, roughly 80% found once; its top ten account for about 3%. The rearrangement links TRBV7-8 to TRBJ2-2, with D uncertain. This sequence originates from a human donor with narcolepsy. The sequenced sample consisted of CD45RA- memory CD4+ T cells from PBMCs. Here the CDR3 DNA reads TGTGCCAGCAGCTTAGTAGTAGGGCAAACCGGGGAGCTGTTTTTT. Translation: CASSLVVGQTGELFF.